The subject of this entry is one T cell receptor (beta chain). The data were taken from a study of CD8+ T cells in alopecia areata. The CDR3 consists of 14 residues. CDR1 is MNHEY and CDR2 is SVGAGI in the germline V gene. Trimming removed 2 bases from V and 4 bases from J, with 11 bases in between. Following extraction, RNA underwent reverse transcription to cDNA, which served as the sequencing template. The assay was immunoSEQ multiplex PCR, and TCRdb's table has in-frame clones only and misses some. The profile shows 180,000 or so clones, approximately 50% of them singletons. Indicated treatment: oral pan-JAK inhibitor, 5-10 mg twice daily.

This chain uses TRBV6-5 with TRBJ1-1; possible D gene TRBD1, 6 bases. This TCR was sampled from a human donor with alopecia areata. This material consisted of CD8+ T cells sorted from blood, taken around week 54, from a patient treated with tofacitinib. The CDR3 spells CASSYRGEGTEAFF. CDR3 nucleotides: TGTGCCAGCAGTTACAGGGGGGAGGGCACTGAAGCTTTCTTT.